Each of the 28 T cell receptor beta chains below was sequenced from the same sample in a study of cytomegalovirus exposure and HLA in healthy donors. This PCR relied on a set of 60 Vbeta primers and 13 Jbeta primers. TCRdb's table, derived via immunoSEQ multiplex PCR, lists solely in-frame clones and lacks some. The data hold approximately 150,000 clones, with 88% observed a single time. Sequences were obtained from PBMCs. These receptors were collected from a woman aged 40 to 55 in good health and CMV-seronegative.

The CDR3 nucleotides are TGTGCCAGCAGCGAGCTAGCGGGTGGAGATACGCAGTATTTT. Translation: CASSELAGGDTQYF. The chain combines TRBV25-1 with TRBJ2-3; 8 positions agree with TRBD2. Germline CDR1 is MGHDK and CDR2 is SYGVNS. The CDR3 has 14 residues. The V segment lost 6 bases and the J segment 5 bases; nucleotides outside the gene matches: 7.

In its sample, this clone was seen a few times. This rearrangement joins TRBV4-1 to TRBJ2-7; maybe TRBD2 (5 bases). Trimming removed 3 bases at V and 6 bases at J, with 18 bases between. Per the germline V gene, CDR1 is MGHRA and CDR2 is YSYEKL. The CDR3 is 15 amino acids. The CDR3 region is CASSQFGIMGLEQYF. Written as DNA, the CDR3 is TGCGCCAGCAGCCAGTTCGGGATAATGGGTCTCGAGCAGTACTTC.

CDR3 sequence: CASSLVSDQPQHF. As DNA, the CDR3 is TGCGCCAGCAGCTTGGTCAGCGATCAGCCCCAGCATTTT. The rearrangement links TRBV5-1 to TRBJ1-5; D gene ambiguous. Germline V CDR1 and CDR2: SGHRS, YFSETQ. The CDR3 is made up of 13 amino acids. V gave up 0 bases and J gave up 5 bases, with 6 bases separating them.

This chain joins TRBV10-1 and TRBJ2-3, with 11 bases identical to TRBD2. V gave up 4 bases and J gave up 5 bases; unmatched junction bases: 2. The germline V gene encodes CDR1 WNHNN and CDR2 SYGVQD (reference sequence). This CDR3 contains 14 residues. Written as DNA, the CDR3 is TGCGCCAGCAGTGCGGGGACTAGCGGAGATACGCAGTATTTT. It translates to CASSAGTSGDTQYF.

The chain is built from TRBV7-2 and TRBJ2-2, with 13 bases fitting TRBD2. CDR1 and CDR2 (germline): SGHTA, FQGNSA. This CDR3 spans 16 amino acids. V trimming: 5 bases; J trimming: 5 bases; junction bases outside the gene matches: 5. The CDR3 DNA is TGTGCCAGCAGCACAGGACTAGCGGGAGCTACCGGGGAGCTGTTTTTT. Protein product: CASSTGLAGATGELFF.

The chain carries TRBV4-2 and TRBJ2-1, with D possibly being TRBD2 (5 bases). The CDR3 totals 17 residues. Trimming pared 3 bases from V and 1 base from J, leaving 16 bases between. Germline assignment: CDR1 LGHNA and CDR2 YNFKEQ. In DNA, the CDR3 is TGTGCCAGCAGCCACCTCCAGGACTCCCTTTCCTACAATGAGCAGTTCTTC. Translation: CASSHLQDSLSYNEQFF.

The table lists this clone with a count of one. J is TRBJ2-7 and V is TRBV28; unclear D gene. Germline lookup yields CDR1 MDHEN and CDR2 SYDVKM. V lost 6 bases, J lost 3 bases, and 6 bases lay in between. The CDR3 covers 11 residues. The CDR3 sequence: CASSPGYEQYF. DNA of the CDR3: TGTGCCAGCAGCCCCGGCTACGAGCAGTACTTC.

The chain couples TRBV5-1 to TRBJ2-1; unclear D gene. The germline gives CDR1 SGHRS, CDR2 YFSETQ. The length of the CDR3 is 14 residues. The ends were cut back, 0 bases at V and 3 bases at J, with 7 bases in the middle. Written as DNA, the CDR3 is TGCGCCAGCAGCTTGGAGAGTAGCTACAATGAGCAGTTCTTC. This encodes CASSLESSYNEQFF.

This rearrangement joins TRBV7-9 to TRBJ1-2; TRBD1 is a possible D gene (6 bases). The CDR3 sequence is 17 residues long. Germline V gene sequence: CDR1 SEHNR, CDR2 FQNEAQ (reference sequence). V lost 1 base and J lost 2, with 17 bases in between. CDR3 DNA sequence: TGTGCCAGCAGCTTAGAGGGGTGGGGGCCGTCGAACTATGGCTACACCTTC. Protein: CASSLEGWGPSNYGYTF.

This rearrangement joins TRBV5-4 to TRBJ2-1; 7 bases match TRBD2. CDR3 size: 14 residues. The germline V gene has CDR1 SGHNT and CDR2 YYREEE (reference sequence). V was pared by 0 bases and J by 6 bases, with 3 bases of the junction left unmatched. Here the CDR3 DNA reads TGTGCCAGCAGCTTGGTCCAGCGGGGCAATGAGCAGTTCTTC. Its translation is CASSLVQRGNEQFF. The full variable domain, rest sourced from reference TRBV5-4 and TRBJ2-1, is ETGVTQSPTHLIKTRGQQVTLRCSSQSGHNTVSWYQQALGQGPQFIFQYYREEENGRGNFPPRFSGLQFPNYSSELNVNALELDDSALYLCASSLVQRGNEQFFGPGTRLTVL.

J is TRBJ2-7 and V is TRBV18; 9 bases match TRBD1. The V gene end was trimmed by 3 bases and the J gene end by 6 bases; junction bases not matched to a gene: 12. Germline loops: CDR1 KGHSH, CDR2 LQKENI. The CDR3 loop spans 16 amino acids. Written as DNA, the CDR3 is TGTGCCAGCTCACCGGGATTGCGGGACAGGGCAGTCGAGCAGTACTTC. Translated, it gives CASSPGLRDRAVEQYF.

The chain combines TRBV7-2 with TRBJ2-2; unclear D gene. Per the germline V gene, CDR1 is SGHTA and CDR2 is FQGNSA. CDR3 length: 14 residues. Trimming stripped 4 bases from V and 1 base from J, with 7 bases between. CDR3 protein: CASSSARNTGELFF. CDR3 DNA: TGTGCCAGCAGCTCAGCCCGGAACACCGGGGAGCTGTTTTTT.

In nucleotides, the CDR3 is TGTGCCAGCAGCTTGGCCGGGGATGGGAGCTATGGCTACACCTTC. Encoded protein: CASSLAGDGSYGYTF. The V gene is TRBV5-5, the J gene TRBJ1-2, with D unresolved. Looked up from germline, CDR1 is SGHKS and CDR2 is YYEKEE (reference sequence). The CDR3 is 15 residues long. Trimming shortened V by 0 bases and J by 4 bases, and 13 bases separated the two germline ends. Based on the CDR3 plus reference TRBV5-5 and TRBJ1-2, the full variable domain is DAGVTQSPTHLIKTRGQQVTLRCSPISGHKSVSWYQQVLGQGPQFIFQYYEKEERGRGNFPDRFSARQFPNYSSELNVNALLLGDSALYLCASSLAGDGSYGYTFGSGTRLTVV.

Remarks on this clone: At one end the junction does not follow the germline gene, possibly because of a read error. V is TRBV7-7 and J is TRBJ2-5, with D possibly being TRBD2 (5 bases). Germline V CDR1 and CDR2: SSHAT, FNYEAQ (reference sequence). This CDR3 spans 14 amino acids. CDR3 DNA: TGTGCTAGCAGCTTAGCGTCCGGCCAAGAGACCCAGTACTTC. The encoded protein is CASSLASGQETQYF.

The CDR3 DNA reads TGCGCCAGCAGCGCCACCTCGACATCGTACGAGCAGTACTTC. This sequence encodes CASSATSTSYEQYF. The genes are TRBV5-1 and TRBJ2-7; no definite D call. V lost 4 bases and J 4 bases, leaving 15 bases between the germline ends. This CDR3 contains 14 residues. Germline V gives CDR1 SGHRS, CDR2 YFSETQ.

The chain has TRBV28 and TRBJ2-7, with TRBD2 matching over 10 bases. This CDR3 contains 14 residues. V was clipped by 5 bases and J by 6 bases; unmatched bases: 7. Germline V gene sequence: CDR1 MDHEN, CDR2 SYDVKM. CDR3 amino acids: CASSPSGRLSEQYF. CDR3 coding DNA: TGTGCCAGCAGTCCTAGCGGGAGATTGTCCGAGCAGTACTTC.

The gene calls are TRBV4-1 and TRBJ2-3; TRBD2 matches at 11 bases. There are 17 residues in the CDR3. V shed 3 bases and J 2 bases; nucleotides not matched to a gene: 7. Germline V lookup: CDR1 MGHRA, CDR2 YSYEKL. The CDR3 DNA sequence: TGCGCCAGCAGCCAGCTAACTAGCGGGAGCGACACAGATACGCAGTATTTT. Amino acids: CASSQLTSGSDTDTQYF.

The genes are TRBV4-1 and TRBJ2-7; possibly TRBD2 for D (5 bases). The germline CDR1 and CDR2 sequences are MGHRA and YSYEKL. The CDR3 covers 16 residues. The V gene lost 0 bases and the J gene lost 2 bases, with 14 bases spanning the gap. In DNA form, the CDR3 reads TGCGCCAGCAGCCAAGATCGGGGTGTAATACCCTACGAGCAGTACTTC. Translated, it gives CASSQDRGVIPYEQYF.

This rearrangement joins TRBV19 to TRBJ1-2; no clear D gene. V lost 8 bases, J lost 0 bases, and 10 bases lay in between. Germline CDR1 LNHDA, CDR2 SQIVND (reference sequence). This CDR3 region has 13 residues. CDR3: CASSREANYGYTF. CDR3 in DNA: TGTGCCAGTTCGAGGGAAGCTAACTATGGCTACACCTTC.

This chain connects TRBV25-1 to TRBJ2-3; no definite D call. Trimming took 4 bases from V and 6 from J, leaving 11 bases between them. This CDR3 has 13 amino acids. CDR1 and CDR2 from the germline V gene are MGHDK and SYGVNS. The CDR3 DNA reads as TGTGCCAGCAGTGTCGGTAGAGCTGATACGCAGTATTTT. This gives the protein CASSVGRADTQYF. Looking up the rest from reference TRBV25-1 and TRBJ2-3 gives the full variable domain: EADIYQTPRYLVIGTGKKITLECSQTMGHDKMYWYQQDPGMELHLIHYSYGVNSTEKGDLSSESTVSRIRTEHFPLTLESARPSHTSQYLCASSVGRADTQYFGPGTRLTVL.

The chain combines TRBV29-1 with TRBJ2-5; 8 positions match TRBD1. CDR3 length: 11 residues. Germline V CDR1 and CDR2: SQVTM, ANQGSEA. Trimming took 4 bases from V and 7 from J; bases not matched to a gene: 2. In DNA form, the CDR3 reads TGCAGCGTTGCACAGGGGGGGACCCAGTACTTC. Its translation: CSVAQGGTQYF.

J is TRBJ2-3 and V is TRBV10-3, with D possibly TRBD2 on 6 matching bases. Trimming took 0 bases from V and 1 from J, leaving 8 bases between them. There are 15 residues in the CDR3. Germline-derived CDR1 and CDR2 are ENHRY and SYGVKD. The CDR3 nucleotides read TGTGCCATCAGTGAGTCGGCGGGGCGCACAGATACGCAGTATTTT. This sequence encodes CAISESAGRTDTQYF.

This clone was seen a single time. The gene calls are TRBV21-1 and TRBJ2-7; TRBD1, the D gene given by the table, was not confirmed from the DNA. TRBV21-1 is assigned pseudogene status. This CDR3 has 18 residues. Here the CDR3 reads CASSKRERFRDRDYEQYF. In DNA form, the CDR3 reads TGTGCCAGCAGCAAAAGGGAGCGATTCCGGGACAGGGACTACGAGCAGTACTTC.

The CDR3 nucleotides read TGTGCCAGCAGCCAACTGTCCGGGGATGGCTACACCTTC. Encoded protein: CASSQLSGDGYTF. The rearrangement uses TRBV14 and TRBJ1-2; D remains unclear. Germline V gene sequence: CDR1 SGHDN, CDR2 FVKESK. The V end lost 2 bases, the J end lost 6 bases, and 10 bases lay between the germline ends. This CDR3 is 13 amino acids long.

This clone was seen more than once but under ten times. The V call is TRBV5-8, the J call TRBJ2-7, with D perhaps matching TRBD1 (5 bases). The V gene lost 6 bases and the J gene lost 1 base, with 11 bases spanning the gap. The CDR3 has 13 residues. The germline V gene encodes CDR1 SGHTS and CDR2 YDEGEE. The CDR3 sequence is CASTGRTSYEQYF. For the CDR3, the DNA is TGTGCCAGCACTGGCAGGACATCCTACGAGCAGTACTTC.

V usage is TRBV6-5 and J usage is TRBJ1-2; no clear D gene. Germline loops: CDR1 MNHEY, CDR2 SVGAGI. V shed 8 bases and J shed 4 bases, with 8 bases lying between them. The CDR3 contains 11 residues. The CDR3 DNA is TGTGCCAGCTGGAGTGGCTATGGCTACACCTTC. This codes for CASWSGYGYTF.

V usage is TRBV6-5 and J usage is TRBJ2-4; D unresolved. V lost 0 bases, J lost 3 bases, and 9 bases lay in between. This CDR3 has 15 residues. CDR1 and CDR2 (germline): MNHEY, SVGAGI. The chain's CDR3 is CASSYSSDIKNIQYF. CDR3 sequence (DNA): TGTGCCAGCAGTTACTCGTCTGACATCAAAAACATTCAGTACTTC.

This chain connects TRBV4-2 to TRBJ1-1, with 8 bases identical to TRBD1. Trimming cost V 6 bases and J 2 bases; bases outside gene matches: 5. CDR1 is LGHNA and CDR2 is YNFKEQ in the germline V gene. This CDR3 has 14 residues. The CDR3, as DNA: TGTGCCAGCAGGTTACAGGGGGGAAACACTGAAGCTTTCTTT. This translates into CASRLQGGNTEAFF.